The text below deals with one T cell receptor beta chain. The sample comes from a study of T cell repertoires in ileal Crohn's disease. Study details: Operated complications were stricturing disease (around 61%) and penetrating disease (roughly 39%). From the surgical specimen's inflamed ileum, biopsies were taken as M0. Per sample, around 500 nanograms of biopsy DNA were TCRB immunosequenced.

Time point defined: inflamed ileum from the surgical specimen. The table came from immunoSEQ multiplex PCR; TCRdb's copy has only in-frame clones and leaves some out. This sample has 12,000 to 15,000 clones, with less than 85% found just once. Sample: ileal tissue. The clonotype originates from an adult with Crohn's disease.

The CDR3: CASSWGMNTEAFF. The CDR3, as DNA: TGCGCCAGCAGTTGGGGCATGAACACTGAAGCTTTCTTT. This chain connects TRBV4-1 to TRBJ1-1, with D tentatively TRBD1 (5 bases). Germline V gene data show CDR1 as MGHRA and CDR2 as YSYEKL. The CDR3 runs to 13 residues. V gave up 6 bases and J gave up 0 bases, with 8 bases separating them.